Listed here are 29 T cell receptor beta chains from one sample, sequenced in a study of blood T cell repertoires in COVID-19. Repertoires were generated with immunoSEQ multiplex PCR, while TCRdb's copy carries only in-frame clones and drops some. The repertoire holds about 300,000 clones, with around 84% as singletons. Sequencing was done on a sample of PBMCs or T cells enriched from blood (not recorded which). The receptors here all came from a woman aged 18-30 years who had recovered from COVID-19.

The chain couples TRBV27 to TRBJ2-3, with D perhaps matching TRBD2 (6 bases). Trimming stripped 4 bases from V and 5 bases from J, with 13 bases between. Germline V CDR1 and CDR2: MNHEY, SMNVEV (reference sequence). CDR3 length: 14 amino acids. The CDR3 loop is CASSSRMRGDTQYF. The CDR3 nucleotides read TGTGCCAGCAGTTCTAGAATGCGGGGAGATACGCAGTATTTT.

The chain joins TRBV9 to TRBJ2-7, with D maybe TRBD1 (6 bases). The germline V and J ends were trimmed by 0 bases and 3 bases, with 10 bases remaining between them. The V gene's germline CDR1 is SGDLS and CDR2 YYNGEE. This CDR3 is 14 amino acids long. CDR3 amino acids: CASSVGQGNYEQYF. The CDR3 bases are TGTGCCAGCAGCGTAGGGCAGGGGAACTACGAGCAGTACTTC.

Only one count was recorded for this clone. CDR3 nucleotides: TGTGCCAGCAGCTCTCTAGCGGGAGGTTACGAGCAGTACTTC. As protein: CASSSLAGGYEQYF. This sequence joins TRBV7-8 and TRBJ2-7; 11 bases align to TRBD2. CDR1 and CDR2 from the germline V gene are SGHVS and FQNEAQ. The junction had 3 bases not matched to a gene; V was cut back by 4 bases and J by 4 bases. The CDR3 is 14 amino acids. Looking up the rest from reference TRBV7-8 and TRBJ2-7 gives the full variable domain: GAGVSQSPRYKVAKRGQDVALRCDPISGHVSLFWYQQALGQGPEFLTYFQNEAQLDKSGLPSDRFFAERPEGSVSTLKIQRTQQEDSAVYLCASSSLAGGYEQYFGPGTRLTVT.

This clone was observed a handful of times. The rearrangement joins TRBV28 to TRBJ1-1; no reliable D call. V shed 2 bases and J shed 4 bases, with 8 bases lying between them. Germline V gene data show CDR1 as MDHEN and CDR2 as SYDVKM. The CDR3 spans 13 residues. The CDR3 nucleotides read TGTGCCAGCAGTTTACACCGGGGCACTGAAGCTTTCTTT. Translating it yields CASSLHRGTEAFF.

The V gene is TRBV5-1, the J gene TRBJ2-3; TRBD2 aligns across 12 bases. Looked up from germline, CDR1 is SGHRS and CDR2 is YFSETQ. V shed 4 bases, J shed 6 bases, and the junction held 9 bases outside the gene matches. The CDR3 spans 16 residues. In DNA form, the CDR3 reads TGCGCCAGCAGCCCAAGACTAGCGGGAGTAAGGGATACGCAGTATTTT. It translates to CASSPRLAGVRDTQYF.

The CDR3 nucleotides read TGTGCCAGCAGTAGTTGGACTGATGTTGCCTACAATGAGCAGTTCTTC. It encodes CASSSWTDVAYNEQFF. The chain has TRBV27 and TRBJ2-1; D perhaps matches TRBD2 (5 bases). With 5 bases removed from V and 2 bases from J, the gap between germline ends came to 16 bases. Germline V CDR1 and CDR2: MNHEY, SMNVEV (reference sequence). The CDR3 loop spans 16 amino acids.

V is TRBV11-2 and J is TRBJ2-1; 9 nucleotides agree with TRBD1. Germline V gives CDR1 SGHAT, CDR2 FQNNGV. The V segment lost 5 bases and the J segment 4 bases; nucleotides outside the gene matches: 6. The CDR3 is made up of 15 amino acids. The CDR3 spells CASSLPGQGYNEQFF. In DNA form, the CDR3 reads TGTGCCAGCAGCCTACCGGGACAGGGATACAATGAGCAGTTCTTC.

The gene calls are TRBV29-1 and TRBJ1-5; the match to TRBD1 covers 7 bases. The germline CDR1 and CDR2 sequences are SQVTM and ANQGSEA. The CDR3 extends over 14 amino acids. V was clipped by 6 bases and J by 1 base; unmatched bases: 6. The CDR3: CSVADRASNQPQHF. In nucleotides, the CDR3 is TGCAGCGTAGCTGACAGGGCCAGCAATCAGCCCCAGCATTTT. Full variable domain (rest looked up from reference TRBV29-1 and TRBJ1-5): SAVISQKPSRDICQRGTSLTIQCQVDSQVTMMFWYRQQPGQSLTLIATANQGSEATYESGFVIDKFPISRPNLTFSTLTVSNMSPEDSSIYLCSVADRASNQPQHFGDGTRLSIL.

The rearrangement uses TRBV10-3 and TRBJ2-7, with no clear D. CDR1 is ENHRY and CDR2 is SYGVKD in the germline V gene. Trimming cost V 7 bases and J 1 base, with 17 bases left between them. CDR3 length: 15 residues. CDR3: CAITPSRSGSYEQYF. CDR3 DNA: TGTGCCATCACCCCCTCCAGGTCAGGTTCCTACGAGCAGTACTTC.

For the CDR3, the DNA is TGTGCCACCAGTGGGGGCGTGGGAGGTGGCACAGATACGCAGTATTTT. It specifies CATSGGVGGGTDTQYF. The chain has TRBV24-1 and TRBJ2-3, with D possibly TRBD2 on 6 matching bases. Between the trimmed V and J ends, which lost 5 bases and 1 base, there was a span of 15 bases. Germline CDR1 is KGHDR and CDR2 is SFDVKD. The CDR3 length is 16 residues.

The chain couples TRBV11-1 to TRBJ2-2, with D uncertain. The germline V gene encodes CDR1 SGHAT and CDR2 FQDESV (reference sequence). CDR3 length: 15 residues. V was trimmed by 0 bases and J by 3 bases, leaving 8 bases between them. As DNA, the CDR3 is TGTGCCAGCAGCTTAGCGGCCGAAGACACCGGGGAGCTGTTTTTT. Protein product: CASSLAAEDTGELFF. The full variable domain, its missing parts supplied by reference TRBV11-1 and TRBJ2-2, is EAEVAQSPRYKITEKSQAVAFWCDPISGHATLYWYRQILGQGPELLVQFQDESVVDDSQLPKDRFSAERLKGVDSTLKIQPAELGDSAMYLCASSLAAEDTGELFFGEGSRLTVL.

V usage is TRBV3-1 (or the pseudogene TRBV3-2) and J usage is TRBJ2-3; D remains ambiguous. Per the germline V gene, CDR1 is LGHDT and CDR2 is YNNKEL (reference sequence). V was shortened by 10 bases and J by 0 bases, with 11 bases between the two germline ends. The CDR3 sequence is 13 residues long. The CDR3 sequence is CATAESSTDTQYF. CDR3 DNA: TGTGCCACCGCGGAAAGTAGCACAGATACGCAGTATTTT.

The chain combines TRBV6-5 with TRBJ2-1; possible D gene TRBD2, 5 bases. Germline assignment: CDR1 MNHEY and CDR2 SVGAGI. V lost 7 bases and J 4 bases, leaving 17 bases between the germline ends. The length of the CDR3 is 15 residues. DNA for the CDR3: TGTGCCAGCACCCCTCAAGGGAGATCGTACAATGAGCAGTTCTTC. It is translated as CASTPQGRSYNEQFF.

The chain recombines TRBV30 with TRBJ2-5; possible D gene TRBD2, 5 bases. The CDR3 is 14 residues long. The germline V gene has CDR1 GTSNPN and CDR2 SVGIG (reference sequence). V was clipped by 2 bases and J by 0 bases, with 10 bases between them. CDR3 sequence: CAWSLGLHQETQYF. CDR3 sequence (DNA): TGTGCCTGGAGTTTAGGACTTCACCAAGAGACCCAGTACTTC. The entire variable domain, with the rest obtained from reference TRBV30 and TRBJ2-5, is as follows: SQTIHQWPATLVQPVGSPLSLECTVEGTSNPNLYWYRQAAGRGLQLLFYSVGIGQISSEVPQNLSASRPQDRQFILSSKKLLLSDSGFYLCAWSLGLHQETQYFGPGTRLLVL.

Comments on this clone: The sample contains more than one DNA sequence encoding this CDR3. The CDR3 protein is CATSRDRGGTEAFF. DNA for the CDR3: TGTGCCACCAGCAGGGACAGGGGTGGCACTGAAGCTTTCTTT. The genes are TRBV15 and TRBJ1-1; the match to TRBD1 covers 9 bases. The length of the CDR3 is 14 residues. Germline CDR1 and CDR2: LNHNV and YYDKDF (reference sequence). V trimming: 3 bases; J trimming: 4 bases; junction bases outside the gene matches: 3. The full variable domain, its missing parts supplied by reference TRBV15 and TRBJ1-1, is DAMVIQNPRYQVTQFGKPVTLSCSQTLNHNVMYWYQQKSSQAPKLLFHYYDKDFNNEADTPDNFQSRRPNTSFCFLDIRSPGLGDTAMYLCATSRDRGGTEAFFGQGTRLTVV.

The chain recombines TRBV27 with TRBJ1-2; the D is unclear. V was shortened by 1 base and J by 7 bases, with 13 bases between the two germline ends. Per germline, CDR1 MNHEY and CDR2 SMNVEV (reference sequence). The CDR3 is made up of 14 amino acids. The CDR3 sequence: CASSLYGVGPGYTF. The CDR3 region has the DNA TGTGCCAGCAGTTTATACGGGGTAGGTCCTGGCTACACCTTC.

This clone has a handful of counts. Here the CDR3 DNA reads TGTGCCAGCAGCTGGACAGGGTCTGTGCAGTTCTTC. Its translation: CASSWTGSVQFF. This rearrangement joins TRBV14 to TRBJ2-1, with TRBD1 identical over 8 bases. V lost 5 bases, J lost 12 bases, and 6 bases stayed unmatched. The CDR3 runs 12 residues. Looked up from germline, CDR1 is SGHDN and CDR2 is FVKESK. The full variable domain, in which reference TRBV14 and TRBJ2-1 provide the parts outside the CDR3, is EAGVTQFPSHSVIEKGQTVTLRCDPISGHDNLYWYRRVMGKEIKFLLHFVKESKQDESGMPNNRFLAERTGGTYSTLKVQPAELEDSGVYFCASSWTGSVQFFGPGTRLTVL.

This clone was detected once. The rearrangement joins TRBV18 to TRBJ2-1; possibly TRBD2 for D (6 bases). The CDR3 totals 18 residues. The germline V gene has CDR1 KGHSH and CDR2 LQKENI. Trimming took off 6 bases at V and 5 bases at J, with 26 bases between the two ends. In nucleotides, the CDR3 is TGTGCCAGCTCGTCAGCCTCCGGCGGGGCCCCGTATGACAATGAGCAGTTCTTC. Its translation: CASSSASGGAPYDNEQFF.

The chain has TRBV6-1 and TRBJ1-1, with 7 bases matching TRBD1. There are 19 residues in the CDR3. Germline V lookup: CDR1 MNHNS, CDR2 SASEGT. With V trimmed by 2 bases and J by 7 bases, 22 bases remained unmatched. The DNA of the CDR3 is TGTGCCAGCAGTGAAAGTGTAAGGTTGAGAGGGGGCGATGAGGATGAAGCTTTCTTT. It is translated as CASSESVRLRGGDEDEAFF.

This rearrangement joins TRBV27 to TRBJ1-2; 10 bases are shared with TRBD1. From germline, CDR1 is MNHEY and CDR2 SMNVEV (reference sequence). V shed 8 bases and J 7 bases; nucleotides not matched to a gene: 7. CDR3 length equals 13 residues. CDR3 DNA sequence: TGTGCCAGCGCCCGGGACAGGGGTTTTGGCTACACCTTC. It yields the protein CASARDRGFGYTF.

V gene TRBV5-1 combines with J gene TRBJ1-1; 8 bases are a match to TRBD1. The germline CDR1 and CDR2 sequences are SGHRS and YFSETQ. V shed 1 base, J shed 8 bases, and the junction held 7 bases outside the gene matches. CDR3 size: 14 residues. The CDR3 region has the DNA TGCGCCAGCAGCTTGTTGACAGGGGCGCAAGAAGCTTTCTTT. It is translated as CASSLLTGAQEAFF.

The chain couples TRBV2 to TRBJ1-1; D may be TRBD1 (6 bases). With 9 bases removed from V and 4 bases from J, the gap between germline ends came to 15 bases. Germline assignment: CDR1 SNHLY and CDR2 FYNNEI. This CDR3 is built from 13 residues. CDR3 amino acids: CASLDGGGTEAFF. CDR3 bases: TGTGCCAGTTTGGATGGGGGCGGCACTGAAGCTTTCTTT.

The CDR3 loop is CASSATAPGTEAFF. CDR3 DNA sequence: TGTGCCAGCAGTGCAACAGCCCCAGGCACTGAAGCTTTCTTT. The gene calls are TRBV2 and TRBJ1-1; D is undetermined. The CDR3 has 14 amino acids. Germline V gives CDR1 SNHLY, CDR2 FYNNEI. Trimming left V 4 bases short and J 4 bases short, with 13 bases between.

The J gene is TRBJ1-1, the V gene TRBV7-2, with 8 bases matching TRBD1. V shed 5 bases, J shed 5 bases, and the junction held 10 bases outside the gene matches. This CDR3 spans 15 amino acids. Germline V gene sequence: CDR1 SGHTA, CDR2 FQGNSA. The CDR3 loop reads CASSVDRVGKTEAFF. For the CDR3, the DNA is TGTGCCAGCAGCGTGGACAGGGTCGGTAAGACTGAAGCTTTCTTT.

The rearrangement links TRBV27 to TRBJ2-3; D is undetermined. Trimming took 5 bases from V and 12 from J, leaving 15 bases between them. Germline V CDR1 and CDR2: MNHEY, SMNVEV (reference sequence). The CDR3 is made up of 12 amino acids. CDR3 loop: CASSGGSPRQYF. CDR3 nucleotides: TGTGCCAGCAGTGGCGGTAGTCCCCGACAGTATTTT.

The rearrangement links TRBV28 to TRBJ1-2; TRBD1 might be the D (6 bases). The CDR3 is made up of 17 amino acids. Germline V gene data show CDR1 as MDHEN and CDR2 as SYDVKM. V was shortened by 2 bases and J by 2 bases, with 18 bases between the two germline ends. The CDR3 spells CASSLRLDRRENYGYTF. The CDR3 DNA follows: TGTGCCAGCAGTTTACGATTAGACAGGCGTGAAAACTATGGCTACACCTTC.

In its sample, this clone was seen once. The chain recombines TRBV30 with TRBJ1-1; unclear D gene. CDR1 and CDR2 from the germline V gene are GTSNPN and SVGIG (reference sequence). The CDR3 extends over 13 amino acids. Deletions cut 0 bases from V and 9 bases from J, with 14 bases between. CDR3 sequence (DNA): TGTGCCTGGAGTGTGGGTACTAAGAGGCAAGCTTTCTTT. Translation gives CAWSVGTKRQAFF.

This clone was found once. The genes are TRBV28 and TRBJ2-7; possible D gene TRBD1, 6 bases. The CDR3 spans 15 residues. Germline CDR1 MDHEN, CDR2 SYDVKM. The V and J ends lost 1 base and 6 bases respectively, with 16 bases between them. The CDR3: CASSLFRGGVSEQYF. The CDR3 DNA is TGTGCCAGCAGTTTATTTCGAGGGGGAGTTAGCGAGCAGTACTTC.

This clone was detected once. The CDR3 is CASSQGGQGEGGSYEQYF. The CDR3 DNA reads as TGCGCCAGCAGCCAAGGGGGACAGGGAGAGGGAGGATCCTACGAGCAGTACTTC. The gene calls are TRBV4-1 and TRBJ2-7, with TRBD1 identical over 9 bases. The CDR3 contains 18 residues. Germline CDR1 and CDR2: MGHRA and YSYEKL. The V and J ends lost 1 base and 1 base, in that order; junction bases with no gene match: 11.